Listed below are T cell receptor beta chains from one sample, sequenced in a study of vaccination effects on CD4 cells after COVID-19. Antigens for these TCRs are unknown. Data came from immunoSEQ multiplex PCR; TCRdb stores just in-frame clones and leaves some out. Of tens of thousands of clones in the sample, 65% to 75% were seen once. The sequencing here drew on CD4+ T cells from PBMCs cultured with HCoV-OC43 spike peptides, taken after COVID-19 vaccination. The receptors come from a human donor who received a COVID-19 vaccine. Each CDR3 is given with its conserved first and last residue. The D gene is left open where the match is weak. Clone size appears in some rows only: once, few, many, or a class for an expanded clone.

clone_size j_call d_call v_call cdr3_aa cdr3_nt
- TRBJ1-4 TRBD1 TRBV5-6 CASSTAGGREKLFF TGTGCCAGCAGCACTGCAGGGGGACGGGAAAAACTGTTTTTT
- TRBJ1-3 TRBD1 TRBV4-1 CASSQDYGTGASGNTIYF TGCGCCAGCAGCCAAGATTATGGGACAGGGGCCTCTGGAAACACCATATATTTT
- TRBJ1-3 - TRBV18 CASSPGTYVSGNTIYF TGTGCCAGCTCACCCGGGACATATGTCTCTGGAAACACCATATATTTT
once TRBJ1-2 - TRBV4-1 CASSQGGQGFGGYTF TGCGCCAGCAGCCAAGGAGGTCAGGGATTCGGTGGCTACACCTTC
- TRBJ1-2 - TRBV12-3/TRBV12-4 CASSQGKDYGYTF TGTGCCAGCAGCCAGGGGAAGGACTATGGCTACACCTTC
- TRBJ2-7 - TRBV20-1 CSASASSSYEQYF TGCAGTGCTAGTGCTAGCAGCTCCTACGAGCAGTACTTC
- TRBJ1-5 - TRBV7-8 CASRRDFVSNQPQHF TGTGCCAGCAGGAGGGACTTCGTAAGCAATCAGCCCCAGCATTTT
- TRBJ2-1 TRBD1 TRBV19 CASKGDRGSYNEQFF TGTGCCAGTAAGGGGGACAGGGGCTCCTACAATGAGCAGTTCTTC
- TRBJ2-7 - TRBV7-8 CASSSLKAGSYEQYF TGTGCCAGCAGCTCACTGAAAGCAGGTTCCTACGAGCAGTACTTC
once TRBJ1-5 TRBD1 TRBV7-2 CASSVDRGTYQPQHF TGTGCCAGCAGTGTAGACAGGGGTACTTATCAGCCCCAGCATTTT
- TRBJ1-1 TRBD1 TRBV27 CASSLDRVNTEAFF TGTGCCAGCTCACTAGACAGGGTGAACACTGAAGCTTTCTTT